This T cell receptor beta chain was documented in a study of T cell responses to AZD1222 COVID-19 vaccine. Study-level findings and limits: Donors were mostly white British, more females; clonal diversity possibly underestimated. Just 5 to 7 AZD1222 recipients were seropositive at baseline. Per reports, nearly half of all spike-specific TCRs target regions that are unmutated in variants. Repertoire collection took place solely once the T cell response had peaked.

On this clone: Antigen unknown.

The CDR3 length is 15 residues. V dropped 1 base and J dropped 2; count of bases not matched to a gene: 6. The V gene's germline CDR1 is SGHRS and CDR2 YFSETQ. The repertoire was sequenced with immunoSEQ multiplex PCR; TCRdb's copy has only in-frame clones and lacks some. The sample records approximately 150,000 clones, approximately 93% being singletons. The specimen was peripheral blood, collected after recovery from COVID-19. This clonotype originated in an adult who had recovered from COVID-19. This chain joins TRBV5-1 and TRBJ2-7; 7 bases map to TRBD1. The CDR3: CASSLSSTGAYEQYF. Here the CDR3 DNA reads TGCGCCAGCAGCTTGTCGAGCACAGGGGCCTACGAGCAGTACTTC.